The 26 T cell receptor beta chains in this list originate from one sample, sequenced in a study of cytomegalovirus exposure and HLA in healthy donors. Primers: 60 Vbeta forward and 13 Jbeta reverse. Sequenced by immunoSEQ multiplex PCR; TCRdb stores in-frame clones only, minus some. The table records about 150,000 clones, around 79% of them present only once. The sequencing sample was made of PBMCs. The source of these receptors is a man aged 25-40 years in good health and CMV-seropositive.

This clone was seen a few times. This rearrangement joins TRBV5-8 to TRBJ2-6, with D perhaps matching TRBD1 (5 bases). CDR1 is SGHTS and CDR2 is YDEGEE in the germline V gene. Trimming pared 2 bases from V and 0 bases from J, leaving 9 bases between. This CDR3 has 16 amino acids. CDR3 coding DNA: TGTGCCAGCAGCTTCACGACAGCCTCTGGGGCCAACGTCCTGACTTTC. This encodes CASSFTTASGANVLTF.

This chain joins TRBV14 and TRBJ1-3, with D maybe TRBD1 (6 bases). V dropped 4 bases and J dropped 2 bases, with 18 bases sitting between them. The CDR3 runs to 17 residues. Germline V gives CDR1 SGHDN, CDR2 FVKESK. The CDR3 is CASSLYQGSVAGNTIYF. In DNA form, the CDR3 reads TGTGCCAGCAGCCTCTATCAGGGGTCCGTAGCTGGAAACACCATATATTTT.

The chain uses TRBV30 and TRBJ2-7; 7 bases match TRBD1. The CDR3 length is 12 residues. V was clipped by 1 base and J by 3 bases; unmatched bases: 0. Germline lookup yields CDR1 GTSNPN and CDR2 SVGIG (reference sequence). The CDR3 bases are TGTGCCTGGAGTGGGGACAGCTACGAGCAGTACTTC. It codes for CAWSGDSYEQYF.

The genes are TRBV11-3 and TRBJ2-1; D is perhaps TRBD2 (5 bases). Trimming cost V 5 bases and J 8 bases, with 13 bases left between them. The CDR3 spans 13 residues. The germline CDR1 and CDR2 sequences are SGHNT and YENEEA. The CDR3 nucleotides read TGTGCCAGCAGCGGGAGAGTGGAAGATGAGCAGTTCTTC. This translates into CASSGRVEDEQFF.

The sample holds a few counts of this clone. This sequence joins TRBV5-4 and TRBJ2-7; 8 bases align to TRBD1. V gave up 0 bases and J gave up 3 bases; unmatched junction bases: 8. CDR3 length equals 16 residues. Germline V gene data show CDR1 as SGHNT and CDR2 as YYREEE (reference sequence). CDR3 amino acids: CASSLVTGALLYEQYF. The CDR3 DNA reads TGTGCCAGCAGCTTGGTGACAGGGGCACTGCTCTACGAGCAGTACTTC.

The CDR3 region has the DNA TGTGCCAGCAGCCCCGGCTCAGCGGGCACAGATACGCAGTATTTT. Translating gives CASSPGSAGTDTQYF. The V and J genes are TRBV7-3 and TRBJ2-3; tentatively, D is TRBD2 (5 bases). Trimming left V 5 bases short and J 1 base short, with 13 bases between. The germline gives CDR1 SGHTA, CDR2 FQGTGA. The CDR3 runs to 15 residues.

The CDR3 bases are TGTGCCACCAGCAGAGATTCGGGAGAGACCCAGTACTTC. This encodes CATSRDSGETQYF. This chain joins TRBV15 and TRBJ2-5; D ambiguous. Germline V gene lookup returns CDR1 LNHNV and CDR2 YYDKDF (reference sequence). Trimming stripped 0 bases from V and 4 bases from J, with 6 bases between. The CDR3 length is 13 residues.

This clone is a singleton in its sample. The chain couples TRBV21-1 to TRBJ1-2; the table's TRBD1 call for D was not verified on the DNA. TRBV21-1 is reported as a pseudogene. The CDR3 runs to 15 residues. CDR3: CATSQRVRGNYGYTF. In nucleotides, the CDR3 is TGTGCCACTTCCCAGAGGGTCAGGGGTAACTATGGCTACACCTTC.

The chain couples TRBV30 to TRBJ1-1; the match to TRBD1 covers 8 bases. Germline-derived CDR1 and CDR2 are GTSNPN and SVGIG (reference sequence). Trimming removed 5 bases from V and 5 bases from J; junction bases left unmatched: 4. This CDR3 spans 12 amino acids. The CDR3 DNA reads TGTGCCTGGGGACAGGGATGGACTGAAGCTTTCTTT. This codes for CAWGQGWTEAFF.

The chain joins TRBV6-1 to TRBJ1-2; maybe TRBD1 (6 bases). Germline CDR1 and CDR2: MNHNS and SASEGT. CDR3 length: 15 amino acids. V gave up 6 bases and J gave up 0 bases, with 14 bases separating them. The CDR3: CASRALTGANYGYTF. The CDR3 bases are TGTGCCAGCAGAGCACTGACAGGAGCTAACTATGGCTACACCTTC.

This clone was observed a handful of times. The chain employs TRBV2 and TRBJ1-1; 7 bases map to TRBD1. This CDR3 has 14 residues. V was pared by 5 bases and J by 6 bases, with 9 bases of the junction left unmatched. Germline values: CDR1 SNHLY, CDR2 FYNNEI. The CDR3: CASSQGTELSEAFF. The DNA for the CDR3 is TGTGCCAGCAGTCAAGGGACAGAACTTTCTGAAGCTTTCTTT.

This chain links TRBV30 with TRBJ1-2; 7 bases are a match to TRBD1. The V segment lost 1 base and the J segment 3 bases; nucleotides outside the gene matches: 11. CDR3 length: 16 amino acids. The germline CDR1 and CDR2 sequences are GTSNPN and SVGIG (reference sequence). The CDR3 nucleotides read TGTGCCTGGAGTGATCCGACAAGGACAGGCTACTATGGCTACACCTTC. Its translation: CAWSDPTRTGYYGYTF.

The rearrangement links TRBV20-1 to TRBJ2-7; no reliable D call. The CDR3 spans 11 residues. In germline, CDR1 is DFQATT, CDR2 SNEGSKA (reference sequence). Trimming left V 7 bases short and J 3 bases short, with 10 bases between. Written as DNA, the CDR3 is TGCAGTGGTCAGAAAAGCTACGAGCAGTACTTC. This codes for CSGQKSYEQYF.

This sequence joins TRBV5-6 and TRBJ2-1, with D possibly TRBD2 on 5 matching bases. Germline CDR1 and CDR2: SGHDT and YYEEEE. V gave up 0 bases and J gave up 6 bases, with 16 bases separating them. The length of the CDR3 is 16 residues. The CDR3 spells CASSLVSVRHGNEQFF. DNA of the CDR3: TGTGCCAGCAGCTTGGTTAGCGTCCGCCACGGCAATGAGCAGTTCTTC.

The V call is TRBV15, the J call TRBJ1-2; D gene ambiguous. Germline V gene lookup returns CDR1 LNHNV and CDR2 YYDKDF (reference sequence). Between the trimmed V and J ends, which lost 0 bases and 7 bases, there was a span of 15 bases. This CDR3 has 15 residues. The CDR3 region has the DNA TGTGCCACCAGCAGAGAGGCGGGGAGCGGCAGTGGCTACACCTTC. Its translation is CATSREAGSGSGYTF. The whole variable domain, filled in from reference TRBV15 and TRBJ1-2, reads DAMVIQNPRYQVTQFGKPVTLSCSQTLNHNVMYWYQQKSSQAPKLLFHYYDKDFNNEADTPDNFQSRRPNTSFCFLDIRSPGLGDTAMYLCATSREAGSGSGYTFGSGTRLTVV.

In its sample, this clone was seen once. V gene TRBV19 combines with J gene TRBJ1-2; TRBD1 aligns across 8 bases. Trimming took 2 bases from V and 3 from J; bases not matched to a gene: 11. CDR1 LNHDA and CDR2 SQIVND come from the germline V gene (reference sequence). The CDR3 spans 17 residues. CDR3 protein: CASSIIGTGAKDYGYTF. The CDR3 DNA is TGTGCCAGTAGTATAATCGGGACAGGAGCCAAGGACTATGGCTACACCTTC.

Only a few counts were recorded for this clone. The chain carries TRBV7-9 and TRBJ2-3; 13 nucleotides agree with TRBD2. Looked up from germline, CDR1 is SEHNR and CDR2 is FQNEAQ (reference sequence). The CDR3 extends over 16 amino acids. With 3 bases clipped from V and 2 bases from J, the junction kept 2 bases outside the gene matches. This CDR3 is CASSFGLAGATDTQYF. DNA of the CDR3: TGTGCCAGCAGCTTCGGACTAGCGGGAGCCACAGATACGCAGTATTTT.

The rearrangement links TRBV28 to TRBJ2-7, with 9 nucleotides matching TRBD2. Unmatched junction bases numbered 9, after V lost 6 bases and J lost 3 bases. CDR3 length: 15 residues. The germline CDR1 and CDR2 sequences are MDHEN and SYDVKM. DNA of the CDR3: TGTGCCAGCAGAAGCCCAGCGGGAGGTCGCTACGAGCAGTACTTC. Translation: CASRSPAGGRYEQYF.

CDR3 region: CASSWDRSSGNTIYF. For the CDR3, the DNA is TGTGCCAGCAGTTGGGACAGAAGCTCTGGAAACACCATATATTTT. This chain uses TRBV6-5 with TRBJ1-3; TRBD1 aligns across 7 bases. Germline CDR1 and CDR2: MNHEY and SVGAGI. CDR3 length: 15 residues. Trimming at V came to 4 bases and at J to 0 bases, leaving 3 bases not matched to a gene.

The CDR3 nucleotides read TGTGCCAGCACCTACCGCACAGGGTTTGCAAGAGGGACCCAGTACTTC. Translating it yields CASTYRTGFARGTQYF. This chain joins TRBV27 and TRBJ2-5; the D gene is possibly TRBD1 (6 bases). Germline CDR1 reads MNHEY; CDR2 reads SMNVEV (reference sequence). There are 16 residues in the CDR3. V lost 7 bases and J 7 bases, leaving 25 bases between the germline ends.

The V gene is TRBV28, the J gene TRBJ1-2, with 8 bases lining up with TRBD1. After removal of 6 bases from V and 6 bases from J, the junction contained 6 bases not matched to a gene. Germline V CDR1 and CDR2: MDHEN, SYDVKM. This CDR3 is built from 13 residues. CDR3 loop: CASSPRQGNGYTF. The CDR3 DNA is TGTGCCAGCAGCCCTAGACAGGGGAATGGCTACACCTTC.

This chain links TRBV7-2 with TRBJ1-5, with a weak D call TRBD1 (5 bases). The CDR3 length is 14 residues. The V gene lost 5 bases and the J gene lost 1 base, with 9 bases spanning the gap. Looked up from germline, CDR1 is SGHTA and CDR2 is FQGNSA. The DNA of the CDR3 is TGTGCCAGCAGCGCAAACAGGAGCAATCAGCCCCAGCATTTT. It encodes CASSANRSNQPQHF.

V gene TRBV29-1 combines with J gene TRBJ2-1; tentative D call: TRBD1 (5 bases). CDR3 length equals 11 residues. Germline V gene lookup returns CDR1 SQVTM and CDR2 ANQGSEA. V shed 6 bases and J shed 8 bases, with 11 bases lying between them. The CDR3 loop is CSVPRAHEQFF. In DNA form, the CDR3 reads TGCAGCGTCCCCAGGGCCCATGAGCAGTTCTTC.

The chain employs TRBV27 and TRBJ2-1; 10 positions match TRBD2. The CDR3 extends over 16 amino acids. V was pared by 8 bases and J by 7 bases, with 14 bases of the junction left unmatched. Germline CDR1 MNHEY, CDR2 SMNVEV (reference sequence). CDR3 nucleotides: TGTGCCAGCCTCCAGGCTAGCGGGAGACGGGCAAATGAGCAGTTCTTC. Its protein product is CASLQASGRRANEQFF.

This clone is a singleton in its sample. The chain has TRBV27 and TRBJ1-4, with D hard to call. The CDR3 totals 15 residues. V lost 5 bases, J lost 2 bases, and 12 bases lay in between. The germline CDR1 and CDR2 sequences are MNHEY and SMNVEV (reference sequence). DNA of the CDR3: TGTGCCAGCAGTCAGTACAGAGAGACTAATGAAAAACTGTTTTTT. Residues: CASSQYRETNEKLFF.

This CDR3 reads CASSANGGEQYF. CDR3 coding DNA: TGTGCCAGCAGCGCTAACGGGGGGGAGCAGTACTTC. This chain uses TRBV7-3 with TRBJ2-7, with 7 positions matching TRBD2. Per germline, CDR1 SGHTA and CDR2 FQGTGA. The CDR3 is 12 residues long. Trimming at V came to 5 bases and at J to 7 bases, leaving 5 bases not matched to a gene.